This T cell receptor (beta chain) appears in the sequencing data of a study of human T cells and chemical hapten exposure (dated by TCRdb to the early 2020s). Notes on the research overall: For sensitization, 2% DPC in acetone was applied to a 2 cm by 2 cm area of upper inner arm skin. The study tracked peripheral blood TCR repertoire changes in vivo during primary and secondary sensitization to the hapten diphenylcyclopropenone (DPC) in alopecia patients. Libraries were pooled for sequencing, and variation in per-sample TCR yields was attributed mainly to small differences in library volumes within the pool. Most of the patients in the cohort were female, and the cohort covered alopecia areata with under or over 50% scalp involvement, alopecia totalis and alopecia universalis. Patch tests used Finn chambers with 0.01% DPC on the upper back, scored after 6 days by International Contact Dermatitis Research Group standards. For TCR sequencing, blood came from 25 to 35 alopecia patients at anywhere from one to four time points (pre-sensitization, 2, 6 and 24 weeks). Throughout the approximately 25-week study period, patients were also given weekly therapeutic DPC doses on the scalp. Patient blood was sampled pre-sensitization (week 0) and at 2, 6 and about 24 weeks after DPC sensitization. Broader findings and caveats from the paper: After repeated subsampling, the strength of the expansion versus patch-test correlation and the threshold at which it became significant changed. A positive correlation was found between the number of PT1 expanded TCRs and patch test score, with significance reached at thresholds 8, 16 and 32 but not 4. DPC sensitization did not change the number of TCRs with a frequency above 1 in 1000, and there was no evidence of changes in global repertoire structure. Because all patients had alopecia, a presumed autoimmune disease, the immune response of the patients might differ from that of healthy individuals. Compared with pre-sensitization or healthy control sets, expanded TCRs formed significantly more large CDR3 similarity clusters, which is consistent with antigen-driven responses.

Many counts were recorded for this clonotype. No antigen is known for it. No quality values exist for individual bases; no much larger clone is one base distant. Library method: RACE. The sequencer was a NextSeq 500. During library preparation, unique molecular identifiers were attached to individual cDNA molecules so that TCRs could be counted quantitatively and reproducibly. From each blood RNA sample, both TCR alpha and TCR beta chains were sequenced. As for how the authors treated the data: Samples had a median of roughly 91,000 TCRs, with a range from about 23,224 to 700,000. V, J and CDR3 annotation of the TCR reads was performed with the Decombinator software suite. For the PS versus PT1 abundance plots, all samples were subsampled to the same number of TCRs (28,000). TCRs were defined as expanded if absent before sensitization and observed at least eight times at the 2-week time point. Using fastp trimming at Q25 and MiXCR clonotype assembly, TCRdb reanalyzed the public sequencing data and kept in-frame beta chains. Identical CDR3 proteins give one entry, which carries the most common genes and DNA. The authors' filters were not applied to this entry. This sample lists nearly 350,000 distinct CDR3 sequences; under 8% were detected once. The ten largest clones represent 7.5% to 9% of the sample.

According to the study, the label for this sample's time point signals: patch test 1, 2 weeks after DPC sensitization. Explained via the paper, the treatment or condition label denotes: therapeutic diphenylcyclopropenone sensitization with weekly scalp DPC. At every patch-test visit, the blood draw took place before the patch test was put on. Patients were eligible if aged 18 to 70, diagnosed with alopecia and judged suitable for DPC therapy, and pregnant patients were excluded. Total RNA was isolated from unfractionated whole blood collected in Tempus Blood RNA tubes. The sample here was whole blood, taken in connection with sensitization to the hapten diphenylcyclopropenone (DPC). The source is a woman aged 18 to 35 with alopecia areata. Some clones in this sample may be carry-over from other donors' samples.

The CDR3 corresponds to CASSLTGGLNTIYF. Here is the DNA: TGTGCCAGCAGCTTGACAGGGGGTCTAAACACCATATATTTT. The chain was built from TRBV6-6 and TRBJ1-3, and TRBD1 aligns with 9 junction nucleotides. From the germline V gene (reference sequence), CDR1 is MNHNY and CDR2 is SVGAGI. V is trimmed back by 6 bases and J by 6 bases, and the junction contains 6 bases that no gene match accounts for. The CDR3 spans 14 residues, from the cysteine through the phenylalanine. Only the CDR3 DNA stays, 42 bases, in frame from base 1.